Following are 30 T cell receptor delta chains from one sample sequenced in a study of γδ T cells in repeated Plasmodium falciparum infection. TCRdb re-called the multiplex PCR reads using CATT. The sample carries 40,000 to 55,000 delta-chain clones, about 2% recorded once. Flow sorting of PBMC yielded separate Vgamma9/Vdelta2+ and Vdelta2-negative gammadelta T cell populations for bulk repertoire analysis. The specimen was gamma-delta T cells from blood. The receptors derive from a pool of human donors (malaria-infected and uninfected, not separated).

This clone was found a few times. The TCRdb record carries a much larger clone's protein, which differs from this DNA's translation at residue 8; a read error is the likely cause, and the protein listed here is the DNA translation. The chain couples TRDV3 to TRDJ1; 8 bases map to TRDD3. The length of the CDR3 is 21 residues. The trim removed 0 bases at V and 0 bases at J, leaving 24 bases unmatched. Germline CDR1 reads TVYSNPD; CDR2 reads GDNSRS (reference sequence). CDR3 nucleotide sequence: TGTGCCTTTAGCTCCCCTTTCACTCCTACGAGGGGATACAGCTACACCGATAAACTCATCTTT. Residues: CAFSSPFTPTRGYSYTDKLIF.

Worth noting for this clone: A read error is likely here: a far larger clone is one base away. This same CDR3 is encoded by further DNA sequences in the sample. The chain uses TRDV2 and TRDJ1; 10 bases agree with TRDD3. The J gene, left out of TCRdb, was set here by checking the DNA against germline. Germline V gene data show CDR1 as GEAIGNYY and CDR2 as EKD. CDR3 length: 22 residues. With 0 bases clipped from V and 0 bases from J, the junction kept 21 bases outside the gene matches. The CDR3 coding sequence is TGTGCCTGTGACACCGTCGTATACACTGGGGGATCCCCCGAGAAGTACACCGATAAACTCATCTTT. Its protein product is CACDTVVYTGGSPEKYTDKLIF.

In its sample, this clone was seen a few times. A far larger clone is just one base off, so this is likely a read error. This sample includes further DNA sequences coding for the same CDR3. The chain combines TRDV1 with TRDJ1, with no clear D. Here the J gene came from matching the DNA to germline, since TCRdb omits it. Trimming removed 3 bases at V and 2 bases at J, with 13 bases between. Germline V gene sequence: CDR1 TSWWSYY, CDR2 QGS. The CDR3 totals 15 residues. CDR3 residues: CALGEIYVGTDKLIF. In DNA form, the CDR3 reads TGTGCTCTTGGGGAGATCTACGTTGGGACCGATAAACTCATCTTT.

As concerns this clone: TCRdb's protein, taken from a much larger clone, differs from this DNA's translation at residue 10, likely owing to a read error; the protein displayed comes from the DNA. The chain recombines TRDV1 with TRDJ4; the match to TRDD3 covers 7 bases. TCRdb carries no J gene annotation; the J gene was assigned here by matching the DNA with germline. The trim removed 0 bases at V and 3 bases at J, leaving 22 bases unmatched. This CDR3 spans 20 amino acids. CDR1 and CDR2 (germline): TSWWSYY, QGS. The CDR3 DNA reads as TGTGCTCTTGGGGAACTAAGAATCTACCCAGGATACGCTAGTAGGGGACCCCTGATCTTT. It codes for CALGELRIYPGYASRGPLIF.

This clone was counted between two and nine times. This DNA translates differently at residue 13 from the TCRdb protein, which is that of a much larger clone; a read error is likely, and the protein shown is the DNA's own translation. No J gene was assigned, while the V gene was called as TRDV3; TRDD3, the table's D call, lacks a check against the DNA. CDR3 length equals 14 residues. Germline values: CDR1 TVYSNPD, CDR2 GDNSRS (reference sequence). The CDR3 sequence is CAFPRSGWGMKLTF. In DNA form, the CDR3 reads TGTGCCTTTCCGCGCTCCGGCTGGGGGATGAAACTCACCTTT.

The table lists this clone with many counts. The chain uses TRDV1 and TRDJ1; 7 bases fit TRDD3. Because TCRdb records no J gene, it was assigned here through a match of the DNA to germline. With 0 bases clipped from V and 7 bases from J, the junction kept 26 bases outside the gene matches. There are 21 residues in the CDR3. Germline assignment: CDR1 TSWWSYY and CDR2 QGS. The CDR3 here is CALGELETARQSVGGEGKLIF. The CDR3 bases are TGTGCTCTTGGGGAACTAGAAACGGCCCGCCAATCGGTTGGGGGAGAGGGTAAACTCATCTTT.

About this clone: The amino acid sequence in TCRdb belongs to a much larger clone and departs from this DNA's translation at residue 23, likely a sequencing read error; the sequence shown is translated from the DNA. There is no J gene call, but TRAV38-2/DV8 is given as the V gene; the tabulated D call, TRDD3, remains unverified against the DNA. The CDR3 is made up of 24 amino acids. From germline, CDR1 is TSESDYY and CDR2 QEAYKQQN. CDR3 sequence reads: CAYRSLRLVFPPGGLRMETDKLTF. CDR3 DNA: TGTGCTTATAGGAGCCTAAGGTTAGTCTTTCCCCCTGGGGGATTAAGAATGGAAACCGATAAACTCACCTTT.

This clone was observed at least ten times. The chain is built from TRDV1 and TRDJ1; 11 bases align to TRDD3. Unmatched junction bases numbered 24, after V lost 3 bases and J lost 3 bases. The CDR3 sequence is 22 residues long. Germline V gene data show CDR1 as TSWWSYY and CDR2 as QGS. CDR3 sequence (DNA): TGTGCTCTTGGGGAGCTTCCCCTACCTTCCTACACGGCCTGGGGGATACCCGATAAACTCATCTTT. Translating gives CALGELPLPSYTAWGIPDKLIF.

In the case of this clone: The protein in TCRdb stems from a much larger clone and differs at residue 19 from this DNA's translation, likely a read error; here the protein is translated from the DNA. The chain is built from TRDV1 and TRDJ1; 11 bases line up with TRDD3. The J gene, absent from TCRdb, was called here by matching the DNA to germline. The CDR3 has 24 amino acids. V was clipped by 0 bases and J by 3 bases; unmatched bases: 27. The V gene's germline CDR1 is TSWWSYY and CDR2 QGS. CDR3 region: CALGELETIYWGIRMGRYADKLIF. Written as DNA, the CDR3 is TGTGCTCTTGGGGAACTGGAAACTATATACTGGGGGATAAGGATGGGCCGCTACGCCGATAAACTCATCTTT.

This clone came up many times. The chain couples TRDV1 to TRDJ1, with 8 nucleotides matching TRDD3. CDR1 and CDR2 (germline): TSWWSYY, QGS. Unmatched junction bases numbered 20, after V lost 0 bases and J lost 2 bases. This CDR3 is built from 21 residues. The CDR3 DNA sequence: TGTGCTCTTGGGGAACTAATCCTGATGCTTGGGGGATCTATTTGGACCGATAAACTCATCTTT. Its translation is CALGELILMLGGSIWTDKLIF.

A remark on this clone: A far bigger clonotype differs at one base, so this is likely a read error. Distinct nucleotide sequences in the sample also encode this CDR3. The rearrangement joins TRDV1 to TRDJ1; 10 bases agree with TRDD3. Assignment of the J gene here rests on matching the DNA to germline, because TCRdb gives none. This CDR3 spans 21 amino acids. The germline V gene has CDR1 TSWWSYY and CDR2 QGS. The CDR3 DNA sequence: TGTGCTCTCGGGGAGTCCGACCCCGCACACTGGGGGATCCTCTGGGGAAAGAAACTCATCTTT. Its protein is CALGESDPAHWGILWGKKLIF.

This clone was counted a few times. TCRdb's protein, taken from a much larger clone, differs from this DNA's translation at residue 6, likely owing to a read error; the protein displayed comes from the DNA. This rearrangement joins TRDV1 to TRDJ1, with TRDD3 identical over 7 bases. TCRdb records no J gene; here it was assigned by comparing the DNA to germline. The trim removed 0 bases at V and 0 bases at J, leaving 19 bases unmatched. CDR1 is TSWWSYY, CDR2 QGS, per germline. This CDR3 has 21 residues. The CDR3 bases are TGTGCTCTTGGGGAACTCCTGACCGCCCTGGGGGCATTCCCGTACACCGATAAACTCATCTTT. Translating gives CALGELLTALGAFPYTDKLIF.

In its sample, this clone was seen a few times. The amino acid sequence in TCRdb belongs to a much larger clone and departs from this DNA's translation at residue 10, likely a sequencing read error; the sequence shown is translated from the DNA. The rearrangement joins TRDV2 to TRDJ1; TRDD3 matches at 7 bases. The J gene was not available in TCRdb and was assigned here by matching the DNA to germline segments. The CDR3 sequence is 22 residues long. J was trimmed by 2 bases and V by 1 base; bases with no gene match: 27. Germline-derived CDR1 and CDR2 are GEAIGNYY and EKD. CDR3: CACDTQRLMVAPTGEGTDKLIF. The DNA of the CDR3 is TGTGCCTGTGACACACAACGGCTCATGGTGGCACCGACTGGGGAAGGTACCGATAAACTCATCTTT.

This clone occurred a few times. A far larger clone differs by one base, so this is likely a read error. Other DNA sequences of this sample code for an identical CDR3. The chain links TRDV2 to TRDJ1; the match to TRDD3 covers 9 bases. The J gene, absent from TCRdb, was called here by matching the DNA to germline. The CDR3 extends over 18 amino acids. Germline V lookup: CDR1 GEAIGNYY, CDR2 EKD. V gave up 3 bases and J gave up 2 bases; unmatched junction bases: 15. The CDR3: CACDAVGDKDPYTDKLIF. CDR3 nucleotides: TGTGCCTGTGACGCGGTGGGGGATAAGGACCCTTATACCGATAAACTCATCTTT.

A few counts support this clone. The protein recorded in TCRdb matches a much larger clone and deviates from this DNA's translation at residue 18, suggesting a read error; the protein here is obtained by translating the DNA. The gene calls are TRAV38-2/DV8 and TRDJ1, with 12 bases lining up with TRDD3. The J gene, absent from TCRdb, was called here by matching the DNA to germline. Germline CDR1 and CDR2: TSESDYY and QEAYKQQN. The CDR3 has 24 amino acids. Trimming removed 0 bases from V and 3 bases from J; junction bases left unmatched: 27. The CDR3 sequence: CAYRSARRWDPLLGDTWAADKLIF. The CDR3 DNA follows: TGTGCTTATAGGAGCGCGAGACGTTGGGACCCTTTACTGGGGGATACTTGGGCGGCCGATAAACTCATCTTT.

As concerns this clone: This likely stems from a read error, as it lies one base from a far larger clone. This CDR3 is also generated by other DNA sequences in the sample. The rearrangement links TRDV1 to TRDJ1; TRDD3 aligns across 9 bases. The J gene, missing from TCRdb, was assigned here through DNA to germline matching. Germline V gene sequence: CDR1 TSWWSYY, CDR2 QGS. There are 24 residues in the CDR3. The CDR3 DNA sequence: TGTGCCCTTGGGGAAGACCTGTGTTCTCGGGGATACGCTTTCGGTAAAAAGTACACCGATAAACTCATCTTT. Its protein product is CALGEDLCSRGYAFGKKYTDKLIF.

This clone was found a few times. This likely traces to a read error, being one base from a far larger clone. The identical CDR3 is also encoded by other nucleotide sequences in the sample. Here the V gene is TRDV1, but the J gene went uncalled; TRDD3, the D gene given by the table, was not confirmed from the DNA. This CDR3 contains 20 residues. Germline V gives CDR1 TSWWSYY, CDR2 QGS. The CDR3 spells CALGGGCLRGYWGDTDKLIF. The CDR3 coding sequence is TGTGCTCTTGGGGGTGGGTGCCTCCGCGGTTACTGGGGGGACACCGATAAACTCATTTTT.

This clone was recorded a few times. This likely came from a read error, as a far larger clone is one base away. This specimen includes other DNA sequences encoding the same CDR3. The chain has TRDV1 and TRDJ1, with TRDD3 matching over 13 bases. TCRdb is silent on the J gene; assignment here came from matching the DNA to germline. This CDR3 spans 25 amino acids. Germline V gives CDR1 TSWWSYY, CDR2 QGS. With V trimmed by 2 bases and J by 1 base, 28 bases remained unmatched. The CDR3 bases are TGTGCTCTTGGGGAAAACTCCTTCCTTCAAGACTGGGGGATACGCGGGGGGTGGCTCACCGATAAACTCATCTTT. Its translation: CALGENSFLQDWGIRGGWLTDKLIF.

This clone appeared many times. The protein TCRdb gives is from a much larger clone and does not agree with this DNA's translation at residue 15, likely a read error; the protein shown here comes from the DNA. CDR3 DNA sequence: TGTGCCTCCCGACCGAAATACCTTTACTACTGGGGGATACGGGGCACCGATAAACTCATCTTT. Translating gives CASRPKYLYYWGIRGTDKLIF. J is TRDJ1 and V is TRDV2; 13 positions match TRDD3. Germline matching of the DNA provided the J gene here, since TCRdb leaves it blank. The germline V gene encodes CDR1 GEAIGNYY and CDR2 EKD. The CDR3 length is 21 residues. Losses at the gene ends were 8 bases for V and 1 base for J; bases not matched to a gene: 24.

In the case of this clone: TCRdb attributes to this sequence the protein of a much larger clone, which differs from the DNA translation at residue 10; a read error is likely, and the protein displayed is translated from the DNA. The V and J genes are TRDV2 and TRDJ1, with 8 bases matching TRDD3. Germline lookup yields CDR1 GEAIGNYY and CDR2 EKD. The V and J ends lost 0 bases and 1 base, in that order; junction bases with no gene match: 9. The CDR3 extends over 17 amino acids. The CDR3: CACDTVGGSRVTDKLIF. The CDR3 DNA reads TGTGCCTGTGACACCGTTGGGGGATCCAGGGTCACCGATAAACTCATCTTT.

The sample holds many counts of this clone. It is likely a read error: a sequence one base away is far more abundant. In the same sample, other DNA sequences code for this CDR3. The genes are TRDV2 and TRDJ1, with D possibly being TRDD3 (5 bases). Because TCRdb records no J gene, it was assigned here through a match of the DNA to germline. The germline CDR1 and CDR2 sequences are GEAIGNYY and EKD. Trimming stripped 1 base from V and 1 base from J, with 12 bases between. The CDR3 totals 15 residues. The CDR3 spells CACDTKGGSTDKLIF. The CDR3 DNA follows: TGTGCCTGTGACACAAAGGGGGGGTCCACCGATAAACTCATCTTT.

This clone was picked up many times. The chain carries TRAV29/DV5 and TRDJ1, with D tentatively TRDD3 (6 bases). Germline lookup yields CDR1 NSMFDY and CDR2 ISSIKDK. The CDR3 extends over 20 amino acids. Trimming shortened V by 1 base and J by 6 bases, and 34 bases separated the two germline ends. CDR3 sequence reads: CAASLHPSARSFAGGNKLIF. The CDR3 nucleotides are TGTGCAGCAAGCCTTCACCCATCGGCGAGGTCGTTCGCAGGGGGAAATAAACTCATCTTT.

This clone came up many times. This likely traces to a read error, being one base from a far larger clone. Other DNA sequences in this sample translate to the same CDR3. The chain carries TRDV2 and TRDJ1, with 7 bases aligning to TRDD3. Assignment of the J gene here rests on matching the DNA to germline, because TCRdb gives none. Germline trimming cut 0 bases from V and 1 base from J; bases unmatched to any gene: 10. The CDR3 sequence is 17 residues long. CDR1 is GEAIGNYY and CDR2 is EKD in the germline V gene. The CDR3 sequence: CACDTVGGSGVTDKLIF. Here the CDR3 DNA reads TGTGCCTGTGACACCGTCGGGGGATCCGGGGTCACCGATAAACTCATCTTT.

Ten or more counts support this clone. The CDR3 loop is CACDTISTGGPKNTDKLIF. The DNA of the CDR3 is TGTGCCTGTGACACTATTTCCACTGGGGGCCCTAAAAACACCGATAAACTCATCTTT. The V and J genes are TRDV2 and TRDJ1; 8 bases are a match to TRDD3. Germline CDR1 is GEAIGNYY and CDR2 is EKD. This CDR3 comprises 19 residues. V shed 1 base and J 0 bases; nucleotides not matched to a gene: 15.

Details on this clone: Translating this DNA gives a protein that differs at residue 14 from the TCRdb one, which belongs to a much larger clone; a read error is likely, and the protein shown is this translation. V is TRDV1 and J is TRDJ1; D could derive from TRDD2 or TRDD3 (8 bases each). TCRdb offers no J gene call, so here the DNA was matched to germline to obtain one. Trimming removed 6 bases from V and 0 bases from J, with 32 bases in between. This CDR3 is 21 amino acids long. In germline, CDR1 is TSWWSYY, CDR2 QGS. The CDR3 sequence: CALGFLPLSYWGLWYTDKLIF. The CDR3, as DNA: TGTGCTCTTGGCTTCCTACCCCTGTCGTACTGGGGGCTCTGGTACACCGATAAACTCATCTTT.

This clone was recorded many times. The TCRdb protein, from a much larger clone, departs from this DNA's translation at residue 6, likely by read error; the protein shown derives from the DNA. This chain joins TRAV38-2/DV8 and TRDJ1; 8 bases align to TRDD3. Germline CDR1 TSESDYY, CDR2 QEAYKQQN. This CDR3 spans 20 amino acids. Trimming removed 1 base from V and 0 bases from J; junction bases left unmatched: 17. Here the CDR3 reads CAYRSSYFPWGYLYTDKLIF. The CDR3 bases are TGTGCTTATAGGAGCTCCTACTTCCCCTGGGGATACTTGTACACCGATAAACTCATCTTT.

This clone was counted many times. This DNA translates differently at residue 6 from the TCRdb protein, which is that of a much larger clone; a read error is likely, and the protein shown is the DNA's own translation. The chain combines TRDV1 with TRDJ1; possibly TRDD3 for D (6 bases). TCRdb records no J gene; here it was assigned by comparing the DNA to germline. V gave up 1 base and J gave up 2 bases, with 20 bases separating them. CDR1 and CDR2 (germline): TSWWSYY, QGS. This CDR3 region has 18 residues. CDR3 residues: CALGERLWKIWGTDKLIF. CDR3 nucleotide sequence: TGTGCTCTTGGGGAACGTCTATGGAAGATTTGGGGGACCGATAAACTCATCTTT.

This clone has a handful of counts. TCRdb records a much larger clone's protein for this DNA, with a difference at residue 20 that likely arises from a read error; the protein given is the translation of the DNA. The V gene reported is TRDV1; the J gene is uncalled; the table names TRDD2, a call not compared with the DNA. Germline CDR1 reads TSWWSYY; CDR2 reads QGS. The CDR3 extends over 22 amino acids. CDR3 sequence: CALGELHTTRLPTFSFTDKHIF. The CDR3 DNA follows: TGTGCTCTTGGGGAACTGCATACCACCCGCCTTCCTACTTTCAGTTTTACCGATAAACACATCTTT.

This clone was seen a few times. A far larger clone is only one base removed, so a read error is likely. Other DNA sequences in this sample translate to the same CDR3. This chain joins TRDV2 and TRDJ1; D unclear. TCRdb gives no J gene; it was assigned here by matching the DNA to germline. This CDR3 comprises 14 residues. The ends were cut back, 2 bases at V and 4 bases at J, with 13 bases in the middle. Germline lookup yields CDR1 GEAIGNYY and CDR2 EKD. The CDR3 loop reads CACDKVGVVDKLIF. CDR3 bases: TGTGCCTGTGACAAGGTAGGGGTTGTCGATAAACTCATCTTT.

Note on this clone: A read error likely explains this, since a far larger clone differs by one base. The same CDR3 also results from other DNA sequences found in this sample. The CDR3 protein is CALGATQVYEGDSVRLSVNDKLIF. CDR3 coding DNA: TGTGCTCTTGGGGCCACTCAGGTCTACGAGGGGGACTCAGTTCGGCTTTCGGTAAACGATAAACTCATCTTT. The V call is TRDV1, the J call TRDJ1; perhaps TRDD3 as D (6 bases). The J gene comes from matching the DNA to germline here; TCRdb lacks it. Trimming shortened V by 4 bases and J by 4 bases, and 43 bases separated the two germline ends. Looked up from germline, CDR1 is TSWWSYY and CDR2 is QGS. The CDR3 contains 24 residues.